These 18 T cell receptor beta chains share one sample of origin, sequenced in a study of CD8 T cell repertoires and HIV-1 epitope variants. Method: immunoSEQ multiplex PCR; TCRdb's copy keeps in-frame clones and lacks some. The data hold about 95,000 clones, with roughly 80% observed a single time. The sample taken for sequencing was uncultured baseline CD8+ T cells from peripheral blood mononuclear cells (PBMCs). The receptors stem from a male donor with HIV.

The chain combines TRBV7-8 with TRBJ2-7, with D possibly matching TRBD1 (6 bases). The CDR3 totals 16 residues. V was pared by 1 base and J by 0 bases, with 13 bases between. The V gene's germline CDR1 is SGHVS and CDR2 FQNEAQ. CDR3 nucleotides: TGTGCCAGCAGCTTAGACGGACAGTTGAGCTCCTACGAGCAGTACTTC. Translation: CASSLDGQLSSYEQYF.

The gene calls are TRBV25-1 and TRBJ1-3; tentative D call: TRBD1 (6 bases). The CDR3 covers 13 residues. Trimming took 5 bases from V and 7 from J, leaving 12 bases between them. Germline V gene lookup returns CDR1 MGHDK and CDR2 SYGVNS. The CDR3: CASSPQGRNTIYF. The CDR3 DNA reads as TGTGCCAGCAGTCCTCAGGGGAGGAACACCATATATTTT.

This clone showed up just a few times. This chain connects TRBV7-2 to TRBJ1-5, with D unclear. The CDR3 extends over 14 amino acids. V lost 1 base to trimming and J lost 5 bases, with 9 bases between them. The V gene's germline CDR1 is SGHTA and CDR2 FQGNSA. As DNA, the CDR3 is TGTGCCAGCAGCTTAGAGCTCTTTGATCAGCCCCAGCATTTT. Translating it yields CASSLELFDQPQHF.

The chain carries TRBV28 and TRBJ2-2, with D possibly being TRBD1 or TRBD2 (5 bases each). V gave up 3 bases and J gave up 1 base, with 21 bases separating them. The CDR3 is 19 amino acids. From germline, CDR1 is MDHEN and CDR2 SYDVKM. As DNA, the CDR3 is TGTGCCAGCAGTTTGGTCCGCGGGCTACGGCAGGGGAACACCGGGGAGCTGTTTTTT. Its protein product is CASSLVRGLRQGNTGELFF.

V usage is TRBV29-1 and J usage is TRBJ2-2; D is unresolved. CDR3 length: 13 amino acids. Germline assignment: CDR1 SQVTM and CDR2 ANQGSEA. The V end lost 6 bases, the J end lost 6 bases, and 14 bases lay between the germline ends. CDR3 protein: CSVVEALAGELFF. Here the CDR3 DNA reads TGCAGCGTGGTCGAGGCGTTGGCCGGGGAGCTGTTTTTT.

The chain links TRBV6-6 to TRBJ2-1; 7 nucleotides align to TRBD1. Trimming took 5 bases from V and 0 from J; bases not matched to a gene: 4. The V gene's germline CDR1 is MNHNY and CDR2 SVGAGI (reference sequence). CDR3 length equals 15 residues. The CDR3: CASSNRDSSYNEQFF. CDR3 sequence (DNA): TGTGCCAGCAGTAACCGGGACAGCTCCTACAATGAGCAGTTCTTC.

This chain uses TRBV30 with TRBJ1-3; maybe TRBD1 (5 bases). Germline-derived CDR1 and CDR2 are GTSNPN and SVGIG (reference sequence). V gave up 1 base and J gave up 0 bases, with 10 bases separating them. The CDR3 length is 15 residues. The CDR3 region is CAWSAGTVSGNTIYF. The CDR3 nucleotides are TGTGCCTGGAGTGCTGGGACGGTCTCTGGAAACACCATATATTTT.

J is TRBJ1-2 and V is TRBV29-1; the match to TRBD1 covers 10 bases. CDR3 length equals 13 residues. The V and J ends lost 4 bases and 7 bases, in that order; junction bases with no gene match: 6. Germline V lookup: CDR1 SQVTM, CDR2 ANQGSEA. The CDR3 here is CSVGQGAFGGYTF. In DNA, the CDR3 is TGCAGCGTTGGACAGGGGGCATTCGGTGGCTACACCTTC.

The CDR3 region is CASSKSGGVSGRQRNTGELFF. The DNA of the CDR3 is TGTGCCAGCAGCAAAAGTGGTGGGGTTTCTGGGAGACAGAGGAACACCGGGGAGCTGTTTTTT. V usage is TRBV21-1 and J usage is TRBJ2-2. TRBV21-1 is a recognized pseudogene. This CDR3 region has 21 residues.

The genes are TRBV5-4 and TRBJ2-3; D is unclear. V lost 0 bases to trimming and J lost 7 bases, with 3 bases between them. From germline, CDR1 is SGHNT and CDR2 YYREEE (reference sequence). The CDR3 runs 11 residues. DNA of the CDR3: TGTGCCAGCAGCTTGGATTATACGCAGTATTTT. Encoded protein: CASSLDYTQYF.

The V gene is TRBV7-6, the J gene TRBJ2-7; D is perhaps TRBD1 (5 bases). Looked up from germline, CDR1 is SGHVS and CDR2 is FNYEAQ. Trimming left V 5 bases short and J 4 bases short, with 15 bases between. The CDR3 is 14 residues long. The CDR3 reads CASSMDTTRYEQYF. The DNA for the CDR3 is TGTGCCAGCAGCATGGACACGACCCGATACGAGCAGTACTTC.

This chain connects TRBV4-3 to TRBJ1-6; D uncertain. The CDR3 runs 18 residues. V was clipped by 2 bases and J by 6 bases, with 20 bases between them. CDR1 and CDR2 from the germline V gene are LGHNA and YSLEER. CDR3 protein: CASSQQSGLSGLNSPLHF. Written as DNA, the CDR3 is TGCGCCAGCAGCCAACAAAGTGGGCTCAGTGGACTTAATTCACCCCTCCACTTT.

The rearrangement uses TRBV4-1 and TRBJ2-7; TRBD1 matches at 7 bases. Per germline, CDR1 MGHRA and CDR2 YSYEKL. The J segment lost 0 bases and the V segment lost 1 base, leaving 3 bases of the junction unmatched. The CDR3 has 15 amino acids. The DNA for the CDR3 is TGCGCCAGCAGCCAAGGTCGGGACAGCTCCTACGAGCAGTACTTC. As protein: CASSQGRDSSYEQYF.

A remark on this clone: Other DNA sequences in this sample translate to the same CDR3. The chain recombines TRBV6-5 with TRBJ2-6; perhaps TRBD1 as D (6 bases). Germline assignment: CDR1 MNHEY and CDR2 SVGAGI. This CDR3 has 15 amino acids. Trimming left V 6 bases short and J 2 bases short, with 11 bases between. The CDR3 here is CASRRQATGANVLTF. The DNA for the CDR3 is TGTGCCAGCAGGCGACAGGCTACTGGGGCCAACGTCCTGACTTTC.

The rearrangement links TRBV25-1 to TRBJ2-5, with 7 bases identical to TRBD2. V lost 3 bases and J lost 5; bases outside the gene matches: 6. Germline CDR1 is MGHDK and CDR2 is SYGVNS. The CDR3 sequence is 14 residues long. The DNA for the CDR3 is TGTGCCAGCAGTGAGGGAGGGTATGAGGAGACCCAGTACTTC. It codes for CASSEGGYEETQYF.

The V gene is TRBV7-2, the J gene TRBJ2-7, with D unresolved. CDR3 size: 16 residues. Germline CDR1 is SGHTA and CDR2 is FQGNSA. The ends were cut back, 1 base at V and 4 bases at J, with 17 bases in the middle. For the CDR3, the DNA is TGTGCCAGCAGCTTAGGGAACCGAGTGGCCTTATACGAGCAGTACTTC. Translation gives CASSLGNRVALYEQYF.

This clone was observed a few times. The chain combines TRBV2 with TRBJ2-1; D is unresolved. Germline-derived CDR1 and CDR2 are SNHLY and FYNNEI. Trimming left V 8 bases short and J 3 bases short, with 11 bases between. The CDR3 sequence is 13 residues long. In DNA, the CDR3 is TGTGCCAGCGTGCAGAGCCTCTACAATGAGCAGTTCTTC. Translated, it gives CASVQSLYNEQFF.

The V and J genes are TRBV5-6 and TRBJ2-7; TRBD1 aligns across 9 bases. Germline CDR1 reads SGHDT; CDR2 reads YYEEEE. This CDR3 is 14 amino acids long. V dropped 3 bases and J dropped 2; count of bases not matched to a gene: 3. The CDR3 DNA follows: TGTGCCAGCAGCTGGGACAGGGCCCCCTACGAGCAGTACTTC. This codes for CASSWDRAPYEQYF.